These T cell receptor beta chains were read from a single sample in a study of beta chain features in type 1 diabetes. TCRdb's copy holds only in-frame clones and misses some; the assay was immunoSEQ multiplex PCR. This sample has 40,000 to 60,000 clones, with about 64% found just once. Sequencing was done on a sample of stem cell memory CD4+ T cells from blood. These TCRs come from a woman in her thirties with type 1 diabetes. Each CDR3 is given with its conserved first and last residue. The D gene is left open where the match is weak. Clone size, where shown, is once, few, many, or a class for clones that have expanded.

v_call	d_call	clone_size	j_call	cdr3_aa	cdr3_nt
TRBV28	NA	NA	TRBJ1-1	CASSSRERGSTEAFF	TGTGCCAGCAGTTCCCGCGAAAGAGGGAGCACTGAAGCTTTCTTT
TRBV30	NA	few	TRBJ1-2	CAWSVTGYGYTF	TGTGCCTGGAGTGTAACCGGGTATGGCTACACCTTC
TRBV5-6	TRBD1	NA	TRBJ2-4	CASSRPGTGLGAKNIQYF	TGTGCCAGCAGCCGTCCCGGGACAGGGTTAGGGGCCAAAAACATTCAGTACTTC
TRBV11-2	NA	NA	TRBJ2-7	CASGSFYEQYF	TGTGCCAGCGGGAGCTTTTACGAGCAGTACTTC
TRBV7-8	NA	NA	TRBJ1-5	CASSHRYSSNQPQHF	TGTGCCAGCAGTCACCGGTACAGCTCCAATCAGCCCCAGCATTTT
TRBV7-9	TRBD2	few	TRBJ2-4	CASGGSQNIQYF	TGTGCTTCGGGGGGTTCCCAAAACATTCAGTACTTC
TRBV7-9	TRBD1	NA	TRBJ2-3	CASSPRVPDRGADTQYF	TGTGCCAGCAGCCCCCGTGTCCCGGACAGGGGTGCAGATACGCAGTATTTT
TRBV6-1	NA	NA	TRBJ2-7	CASSDSYGYDYEQYF	TGTGCCAGCAGTGATTCTTACGGGTATGATTACGAGCAGTACTTC
TRBV5-1	TRBD1	NA	TRBJ1-1	CASSFTTGTGGTEAFF	TGCGCCAGCAGCTTTACCACCGGGACAGGGGGCACTGAAGCTTTCTTT
TRBV29-1	NA	NA	TRBJ2-4	CSAAVIAKNIQYF	TGCAGCGCCGCAGTGATAGCCAAAAACATTCAGTACTTC
TRBV5-8	TRBD2	NA	TRBJ2-5	CASRDGRYQETQYF	TGTGCCAGCAGGGACGGGAGGTACCAAGAGACCCAGTACTTC
TRBV19	NA	NA	TRBJ2-7	CASSNQFRGFSYEQYF	TGTGCCAGTAGTAATCAGTTTAGGGGATTTTCCTACGAGCAGTACTTC
TRBV28	TRBD1	few	TRBJ1-1	CASSSPGQGKTEIAFF	TGTGCCAGCAGTTCCCCGGGACAGGGAAAAACAGAGATCGCTTTCTTT
TRBV4-1	TRBD2	NA	TRBJ2-7	CASSQTSGNSYEQYF	TGCGCCAGCAGCCAAACTAGCGGGAACTCCTACGAGCAGTACTTC
TRBV5-1	NA	NA	TRBJ2-1	CASSLVGVLYNEQFF	TGCGCCAGCAGCTTGGTCGGGGTACTCTACAATGAGCAGTTCTTC
TRBV7-9	TRBD2	few	TRBJ2-3	CASSLVRLAGPTDTQYF	TGTGCCAGCAGCTTAGTCAGACTAGCGGGGCCCACAGATACGCAGTATTTT
TRBV30	NA	NA	TRBJ1-1	CAWRGQGNTEAFF	TGTGCCTGGAGGGGCCAGGGGAACACTGAAGCTTTCTTT
TRBV28	NA	NA	TRBJ1-2	CASSFDRGLPGYTF	TGTGCCAGCAGTTTTGATAGGGGTTTACCTGGCTACACCTTC
TRBV18	TRBD1	NA	TRBJ2-2	CASSPPGQGDTGELFF	TGTGCCAGCTCACCACCGGGACAGGGGGACACCGGGGAGCTGTTTTTT
TRBV4-1	NA	once	TRBJ1-1	CASSQVGGTEAFF	TGCGCCAGCAGCCAAGTTGGGGGGACTGAAGCTTTCTTT
TRBV18	TRBD1	NA	TRBJ1-1	CASSQDRGGTEAFF	TGTGCCAGCTCACAAGACAGGGGGGGCACTGAAGCTTTCTTT
TRBV19	TRBD2	NA	TRBJ2-7	CASSLGLGNEQYF	TGTGCCAGTAGTCTGGGACTAGGGAACGAGCAGTACTTC
TRBV9	NA	NA	TRBJ2-1	CASNRAGGVNNEQFF	TGTGCCAGCAACCGGGCCGGGGGAGTTAACAATGAGCAGTTCTTC
TRBV5-1	NA	NA	TRBJ2-2	CASSLSASIDTGELFF	TGCGCCAGCAGCTTGAGCGCTAGCATTGACACCGGGGAGCTGTTTTTT
TRBV18	NA	NA	TRBJ1-1	CASSPPLGDTEAFF	TGTGCCAGCTCACCCCCCCTAGGGGACACTGAAGCTTTCTTT
TRBV18	TRBD1	NA	TRBJ2-5	CASSPGQAGKETQYF	TGTGCCAGCTCACCGGGACAGGCGGGAAAAGAGACCCAGTACTTC
TRBV29-1	NA	NA	TRBJ1-1	CSVEATGVNTEAFF	TGCAGCGTGGAAGCGACAGGAGTGAACACTGAAGCTTTCTTT
TRBV28	NA	NA	TRBJ1-1	CASSIGHLTEAFF	TGTGCCAGCAGCATAGGACACCTCACTGAAGCTTTCTTT
TRBV28	TRBD2	NA	TRBJ2-5	CASSPWTSGPQETQYF	TGTGCCAGCAGTCCTTGGACTAGCGGACCCCAAGAGACCCAGTACTTC
TRBV11-2	TRBD2	NA	TRBJ2-2	CASSRAGGVTGELFF	TGTGCCAGCAGCCGAGCGGGAGGGGTTACCGGGGAGCTGTTTTTT
TRBV28	NA	NA	TRBJ2-7	CASSTWYEQYF	TGTGCCAGCAGCACTTGGTACGAGCAGTACTTC
TRBV5-1	TRBD1	NA	TRBJ1-2	CASSLSGQGASGYTF	TGCGCCAGCAGCTTATCCGGGCAGGGGGCGTCTGGCTACACCTTC
TRBV6-5	NA	NA	TRBJ2-7	CASSYDLHSYEQYF	TGTGCCAGCAGTTATGACTTACACTCCTACGAGCAGTACTTC
TRBV27	TRBD2	NA	TRBJ2-7	CASSTAGTRDYEQYF	TGTGCCAGCAGTACGGCCGGGACTAGGGATTACGAGCAGTACTTC
TRBV5-4	NA	once	TRBJ2-5	CASSFGQSQETQYF	TGTGCCAGCAGCTTCGGACAGTCTCAAGAGACCCAGTACTTC
TRBV5-1	NA	NA	TRBJ2-7	CASSLADSNEQYF	TGCGCCAGCAGCTTGGCGGACAGCAACGAGCAGTACTTC
TRBV15	NA	NA	TRBJ2-4	CATSSVRGRNIQYF	TGTGCCACCAGCAGTGTCAGGGGTCGAAACATTCAGTACTTC
TRBV7-9	TRBD2	once	TRBJ2-1	CASSSRGGGSSYNEQFF	TGTGCCAGCAGCTCACGGGGGGGCGGCAGCTCCTACAATGAGCAGTTCTTC
TRBV2	TRBD2	NA	TRBJ2-3	CASTRLAGGTDTQYF	TGTGCCAGCACCAGGCTAGCGGGGGGCACAGATACGCAGTATTTT
TRBV28	TRBD2	NA	TRBJ2-7	CASLTSGSAMSYEQYF	TGTGCCAGCCTGACTAGCGGGAGTGCGATGTCCTACGAGCAGTACTTC
TRBV18	TRBD1	NA	TRBJ1-4	CASSPTDRATNEKLFF	TGTGCCAGCTCCCCAACGGACAGGGCTACTAATGAAAAACTGTTTTTT